This T cell receptor beta chain appears in the sequencing data of a study of T cell changes during pregnancy in multiple sclerosis. Germline V gene lookup returns CDR1 SGHDT and CDR2 YYEEEE. This CDR3 is 13 amino acids long. After removal of 3 bases from V and 4 bases from J, the junction contained 2 bases not matched to a gene. This clone was observed once. Produced via immunoSEQ multiplex PCR; TCRdb's table is partial and in-frame only. This table holds approximately 16,000 clones, approximately 80% found once. This specimen consisted of CD8+ T cells from peripheral blood mononuclear cells, obtained after pregnancy. The rearrangement uses TRBV5-6 and TRBJ1-2; 8 positions match TRBD1. This TCR derives from a female donor in good health, enrolled as a control in a pregnancy study. The CDR3: CASSSDRVYGYTF. The CDR3 nucleotides read TGTGCCAGCAGCTCGGACAGGGTCTATGGCTACACCTTC. Variable domain in full (rest from reference TRBV5-6 and TRBJ1-2): DAGVTQSPTHLIKTRGQQVTLRCSPKSGHDTVSWYQQALGQGPQFIFQYYEEEERQRGNFPDRFSGHQFPNYSSELNVNALLLGDSALYLCASSSDRVYGYTFGSGTRLTVV.